Listed here are 22 T cell receptor beta chains from one sample, sequenced in a study of T cell repertoires in cytomegalovirus infection. TCRdb analysed the reads with MiXCR anew, one entry per CDR3 protein. The table shows about 200,000 distinct CDR3 sequences, with 9.5% occurring only once. The sequenced material came from PBMCs. The origin of the receptors is a human donor in good health (CMV status not recorded). Some clones in this sample may be carry-over from other donors' samples.

This clonotype showed up many times. The chain has TRBV7-9 and TRBJ2-7; no definite D call. CDR3 length equals 14 residues. V was trimmed by 5 bases and J by 1 base, leaving 12 bases between them. Germline V gene lookup returns CDR1 SEHNR and CDR2 FQNEAQ (reference sequence). CDR3 sequence: CASSPSSVSYEQYF. CDR3 DNA sequence: TGTGCCAGCAGCCCCTCGAGCGTATCCTACGAGCAGTACTTC.

About this clonotype: One base away lies a much larger clone, so this may be a sequencing read error. In DNA, the CDR3 is TGTGCCAGCAGTAACTGGGGGGACAGGGATGACTACACCTTC. It yields the protein CASSNWGDRDDYTF. V is TRBV11-1 and J is TRBJ1-2; TRBD1 matches 9 bases. Trimming cost V 6 bases and J 10 bases; bases outside gene matches: 12. The CDR3 length is 14 residues. CDR1 and CDR2 (germline): SGHAT, FQDESV (reference sequence). Complete variable domain (other parts from reference TRBV11-1 and TRBJ1-2): EAEVAQSPRYKITEKSQAVAFWCDPISGHATLYWYRQILGQGPELLVQFQDESVVDDSQLPKDRFSAERLKGVDSTLKIQPAELGDSAMYLCASSNWGDRDDYTFGSGTRLTVV.

The gene calls are TRBV18 and TRBJ2-3, with 7 positions matching TRBD2. The germline CDR1 and CDR2 sequences are KGHSH and LQKENI. The CDR3 length is 15 residues. Trimming removed 0 bases from V and 3 bases from J; junction bases left unmatched: 3. The CDR3 here is CASSPPHGGTDTQYF. The DNA of the CDR3 is TGTGCCAGCTCACCACCGCACGGGGGGACAGATACGCAGTATTTT.

This clonotype was found a few times. This chain links TRBV28 with TRBJ2-7, with a weak D call TRBD2 (5 bases). Germline CDR1 MDHEN, CDR2 SYDVKM. This CDR3 contains 13 residues. V was shortened by 7 bases and J by 6 bases, with 16 bases between the two germline ends. The CDR3 nucleotides are TGTGCCAGCATGGGGAGTACTACGTTCGAGCAGTACTTC. Protein sequence: CASMGSTTFEQYF.

The sample holds many counts of this clonotype. The chain couples TRBV7-6 to TRBJ2-1; 7 positions agree with TRBD1. V lost 5 bases and J lost 5; bases outside the gene matches: 6. The V gene's germline CDR1 is SGHVS and CDR2 FNYEAQ. The CDR3 runs to 14 residues. The CDR3 DNA follows: TGTGCCAGCAGCCAGGACAGGCCTGACAATGAGCAGTTCTTC. Translation gives CASSQDRPDNEQFF.

This clonotype was observed at least ten times. The chain couples TRBV7-2 to TRBJ2-7; TRBD1 aligns across 8 bases. This CDR3 spans 15 amino acids. Per germline, CDR1 SGHTA and CDR2 FQGNSA. Trimming took 3 bases from V and 7 from J; bases not matched to a gene: 11. In DNA, the CDR3 is TGTGCCAGCAGCTTTGACGGGACAGGACGCAGAGAGCAGTACTTC. Its translation is CASSFDGTGRREQYF.

This clonotype was seen ten or more times. J is TRBJ2-1 and V is TRBV6-1; 13 bases line up with TRBD2. CDR3 size: 14 residues. CDR1 MNHNS and CDR2 SASEGT come from the germline V gene. The J segment lost 5 bases and the V segment lost 6 bases, leaving 1 base of the junction unmatched. The CDR3 coding sequence is TGTGCCAGCAGGGGACTAGCGGGAAACAATGAGCAGTTCTTC. Translating gives CASRGLAGNNEQFF.

This clonotype was observed at least ten times. This chain joins TRBV6-2 or TRBV6-3 and TRBJ1-1; D ambiguous. The V and J ends lost 6 bases and 0 bases respectively, with 20 bases between them. The germline V gene encodes CDR1 MNHEY and CDR2 SVGEGT. CDR3 length: 17 residues. The chain's CDR3 is CASSRLAGGPMNTEAFF. The CDR3 bases are TGTGCCAGCAGCCGCCTAGCCGGAGGGCCCATGAACACTGAAGCTTTCTTT.

The chain links TRBV7-9 to TRBJ2-2; D gene unclear. Germline-derived CDR1 and CDR2 are SEHNR and FQNEAQ (reference sequence). The CDR3 has 15 residues. V was shortened by 2 bases and J by 4 bases, with 11 bases between the two germline ends. CDR3 residues: CASSLKFLGTGELFF. The DNA for the CDR3 is TGTGCCAGCAGCTTAAAGTTTTTGGGCACCGGGGAGCTGTTTTTT.

The table lists this clonotype with many counts. This sequence joins TRBV6-5 and TRBJ1-6, with D uncertain. This CDR3 region has 17 residues. Germline CDR1 reads MNHEY; CDR2 reads SVGAGI. V lost 0 bases, J lost 11 bases, and 20 bases lay in between. CDR3 in DNA: TGTGCCAGCAGTTACTCGCGTCTTGGGGTCCAGTCGGCACCCCTCCACTTT. Protein: CASSYSRLGVQSAPLHF.

This sequence joins TRBV5-8 and TRBJ1-3; D is ambiguous. Looked up from germline, CDR1 is SGHTS and CDR2 is YDEGEE. V dropped 6 bases and J dropped 3 bases, with 10 bases sitting between them. The CDR3 covers 13 residues. In DNA, the CDR3 is TGTGCCAGCAACCTGGGTGGTGGAAACACCATATATTTT. The encoded protein is CASNLGGGNTIYF.

This clonotype was counted only a few times. The genes are TRBV6-2 or TRBV6-3 and TRBJ2-7; no clear D. In germline, CDR1 is MNHEY, CDR2 SVGEGT. Trimming took off 2 bases at V and 6 bases at J, with 11 bases between the two ends. CDR3 length: 13 amino acids. DNA for the CDR3: TGTGCCAGCAGTTACGGGCTAGAGGTCGAGCAGTACTTC. As protein: CASSYGLEVEQYF.

This chain connects TRBV15 to TRBJ1-5; D is unresolved. In germline, CDR1 is LNHNV, CDR2 YYDKDF (reference sequence). This CDR3 contains 14 residues. V was cut by 8 bases and J by 1 base, with 12 bases left in between. CDR3 loop: CATSARRSNQPQHF. The CDR3 DNA reads TGTGCCACCTCAGCCCGACGGAGCAATCAGCCCCAGCATTTT.

This clonotype showed up just once. A much bigger clone sits one base away, suggesting this may be a read error. The J gene is TRBJ2-1, the V gene TRBV6-1; 12 bases map to TRBD2. Germline values: CDR1 MNHNS, CDR2 SASEGT. V trimming: 5 bases; J trimming: 3 bases; junction bases outside the gene matches: 8. This CDR3 has 17 residues. CDR3 DNA: TGTGCCAGCAGTTACACTAGCGGGAGGCCGGGCTACAATGAGCAGTTCTTC. Translating it yields CASSYTSGRPGYNEQFF.

This clonotype appeared many times. The chain uses TRBV2 and TRBJ1-2, with 7 positions matching TRBD1. Trimming cost V 6 bases and J 1 base; bases outside gene matches: 11. CDR1 is SNHLY, CDR2 FYNNEI, per germline. This CDR3 is built from 16 residues. The CDR3 DNA is TGTGCCAGCAGGGGACTTAAACAGGGGTTTAACTATGGCTACACCTTC. This translates into CASRGLKQGFNYGYTF. The whole variable domain, remainder taken from reference TRBV2 and TRBJ1-2, is EPEVTQTPSHQVTQMGQEVILRCVPISNHLYFYWYRQILGQKVEFLVSFYNNEISEKSEIFDDQFSVERPDGSNFTLKIRSTKLEDSAMYFCASRGLKQGFNYGYTFGSGTRLTVV.

This clonotype was observed at least ten times. The V gene is TRBV6-2 or TRBV6-3, the J gene TRBJ1-5, with TRBD1 identical over 10 bases. This CDR3 spans 15 amino acids. Per the germline V gene, CDR1 is MNHEY and CDR2 is SVGEGT. The trim removed 5 bases at V and 6 bases at J, leaving 7 bases unmatched. CDR3 protein: CASSRSGQGSQPQHF. The CDR3 bases are TGTGCCAGCAGTCGATCGGGACAGGGGAGTCAGCCCCAGCATTTT.

Ten or more counts support this clonotype. The J gene is TRBJ2-2, the V gene TRBV7-8; tentative D call: TRBD2 (5 bases). The germline gives CDR1 SGHVS, CDR2 FQNEAQ. Trimming stripped 4 bases from V and 6 bases from J, with 6 bases between. The CDR3 runs to 12 residues. The CDR3 region is CASSYGAGELFF. The CDR3 DNA reads as TGTGCCAGCAGCTACGGGGCCGGGGAGCTGTTTTTT.

In this sample, this clonotype turned up a few times. The chain combines TRBV20-1 with TRBJ1-1, with D tentatively TRBD1 (6 bases). Trimming took off 0 bases at V and 6 bases at J, with 8 bases between the two ends. CDR1 is DFQATT, CDR2 SNEGSKA, per germline (reference sequence). This CDR3 has 12 residues. The CDR3 nucleotides read TGCAGTGCTAGAGATGGGGGCTCTGAAGCTTTCTTT. Amino acid sequence: CSARDGGSEAFF.

This clonotype was detected ten times or more. The gene calls are TRBV20-1 and TRBJ2-5, with 7 positions matching TRBD2. The germline gives CDR1 DFQATT, CDR2 SNEGSKA (reference sequence). The V gene end was trimmed by 7 bases and the J gene end by 2 bases; junction bases not matched to a gene: 19. This CDR3 contains 17 residues. The chain's CDR3 is CSVVFLGASGTQETQYF. The CDR3 region has the DNA TGCAGTGTCGTCTTCCTCGGGGCTAGCGGAACTCAAGAGACCCAGTACTTC.

This clonotype was seen a few times. J is TRBJ2-6 and V is TRBV14, with 12 bases identical to TRBD2. Germline loops: CDR1 SGHDN, CDR2 FVKESK. The CDR3 is 18 residues long. V shed 4 bases, J shed 2 bases, and the junction held 6 bases outside the gene matches. The CDR3 protein is CASSRSTSGRAGANVLTF. CDR3 sequence (DNA): TGTGCCAGCAGCCGTTCGACTAGCGGGAGAGCTGGGGCCAACGTCCTGACTTTC.

This clonotype was picked up many times. The chain links TRBV7-9 to TRBJ2-1; TRBD2 matches 8 bases. This CDR3 is 14 amino acids long. Losses at the gene ends were 4 bases for V and 6 bases for J; bases not matched to a gene: 5. Germline V lookup: CDR1 SEHNR, CDR2 FQNEAQ (reference sequence). CDR3 in amino acids: CASSSAGVGNEQFF. The DNA for the CDR3 is TGTGCCAGCAGCTCAGCGGGAGTAGGCAATGAGCAGTTCTTC. The full variable domain, rest sourced from reference TRBV7-9 and TRBJ2-1, is DTGVSQNPRHKITKRGQNVTFRCDPISEHNRLYWYRQTLGQGPEFLTYFQNEAQLEKSRLLSDRFSAERPKGSFSTLEIQRTEQGDSAMYLCASSSAGVGNEQFFGPGTRLTVL.

This clonotype was detected ten times or more. The chain carries TRBV7-9 and TRBJ2-2, with D tentatively TRBD1 or TRBD2 (5 bases each). Germline loops: CDR1 SEHNR, CDR2 FQNEAQ (reference sequence). Between the trimmed V and J ends, which lost 5 bases and 0 bases, there was a span of 10 bases. The CDR3 has 15 residues. The CDR3, as DNA: TGTGCCAGCAGCCGGGACGGCGCGAACACCGGGGAGCTGTTTTTT. Translation gives CASSRDGANTGELFF.